This T cell receptor beta chain was sequenced for a study of T cell repertoires in cytomegalovirus infection (dated by TCRdb to between 2018 and 2021). With regard to the full study: Donor HLA type was relevant to the analysis, because carriage of CMV infection together with the matching HLA type was indicated by public TCR beta signatures.

The reads were generated on an Illumina HiSeq 1500. Using fastp trimming at Q25 and MiXCR clonotype assembly, TCRdb reanalyzed the public sequencing data and kept in-frame beta chains. A single entry per CDR3 protein holds the most common genes and DNA from its merged rows. The sample table records roughly 300,000 distinct CDR3 sequences; over 7.5% of these occur just once. About 4.5% of the sample rests with the top ten. The germline V gene gives CDR1 as SGHVS and CDR2 as FQNEAQ. Including the terminal cysteine and phenylalanine, the CDR3 comprises 16 residues. Only the CDR3 portion is preserved as DNA: 48 bases, with reading frame beginning at the first base. In regard to this clonotype: Its antigen specificity is not known. At one boundary the junction diverges from the germline segment, which might be a read error.

Broad study findings and their caveats: The ex vivo response was dominated by HLA-C-restricted CMV-specific TCR beta clonotypes, which also provided the single most frequent clonotype in two of eight donors. In both this cohort and an independent cohort of 300 to 450 donors, the cumulative frequency of public TCR beta family members distinguished carriers of CMV infection plus the relevant HLA type.

The chain is assembled from TRBV7-8 and TRBJ1-5, with TRBD1 perhaps the D gene, on 5 matching bases. The sequence was obtained from a human donor in good health (CMV status not recorded). Some clones in this sample may be carry-over from other donors' samples. Sequencing used PBMCs. The sequence in DNA is TGTGCCAGCAGCTTATCGGGGGATTACAGCAATCAGGCCCAGCATTTT. This encodes CASSLSGDYSNQAQHF.